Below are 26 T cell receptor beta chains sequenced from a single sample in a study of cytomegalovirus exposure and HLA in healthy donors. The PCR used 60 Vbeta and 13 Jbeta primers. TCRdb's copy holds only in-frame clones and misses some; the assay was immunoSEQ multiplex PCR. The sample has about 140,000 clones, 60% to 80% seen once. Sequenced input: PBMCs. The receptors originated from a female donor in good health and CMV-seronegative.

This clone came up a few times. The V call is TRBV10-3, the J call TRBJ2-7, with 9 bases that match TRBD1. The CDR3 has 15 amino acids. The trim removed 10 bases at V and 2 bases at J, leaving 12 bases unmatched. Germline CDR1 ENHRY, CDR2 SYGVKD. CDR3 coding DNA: TGTGCCACCAGGGTTGGGGACAGGGCCCCCTACGAGCAGTACTTC. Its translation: CATRVGDRAPYEQYF.

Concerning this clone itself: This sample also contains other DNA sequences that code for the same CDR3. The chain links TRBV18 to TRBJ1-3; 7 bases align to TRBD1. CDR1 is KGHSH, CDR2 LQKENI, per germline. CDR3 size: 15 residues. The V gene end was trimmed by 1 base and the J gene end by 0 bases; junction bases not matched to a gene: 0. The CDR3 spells CASSPRDSSGNTIYF. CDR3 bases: TGTGCCAGCTCACCACGGGACAGCTCTGGAAACACCATATATTTT.

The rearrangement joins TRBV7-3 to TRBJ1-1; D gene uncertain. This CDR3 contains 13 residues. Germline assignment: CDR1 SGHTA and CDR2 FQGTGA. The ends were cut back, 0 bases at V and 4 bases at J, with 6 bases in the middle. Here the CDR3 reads CASSLTRVTEAFF. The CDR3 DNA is TGTGCCAGCAGCTTAACGAGGGTCACTGAAGCTTTCTTT. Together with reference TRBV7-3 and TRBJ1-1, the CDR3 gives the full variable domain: GAGVSQTPSNKVTEKGKYVELRCDPISGHTALYWYRQSLGQGPEFLIYFQGTGAADDSGLPNDRFFAVRPEGSVSTLKIQRTERGDSAVYLCASSLTRVTEAFFGQGTRLTVV.

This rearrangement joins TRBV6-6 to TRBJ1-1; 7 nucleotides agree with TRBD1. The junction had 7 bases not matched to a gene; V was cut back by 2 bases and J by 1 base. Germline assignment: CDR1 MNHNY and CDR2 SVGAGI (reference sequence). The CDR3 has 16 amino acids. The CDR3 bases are TGTGCCAGCAGTTACCCTCAGAGGACAGGGAACACTGAAGCTTTCTTT. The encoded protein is CASSYPQRTGNTEAFF.

CDR3 sequence: CASSLAFQGQGEQFF. The CDR3, as DNA: TGTGCCAGCAGCTTAGCTTTTCAGGGGCAGGGCGAGCAGTTCTTC. The V call is TRBV7-2, the J call TRBJ2-1, with a tentative D call TRBD1 (6 bases). CDR1 is SGHTA, CDR2 FQGNSA, per germline. Trimming left V 0 bases short and J 10 bases short, with 16 bases between. This CDR3 comprises 15 residues.

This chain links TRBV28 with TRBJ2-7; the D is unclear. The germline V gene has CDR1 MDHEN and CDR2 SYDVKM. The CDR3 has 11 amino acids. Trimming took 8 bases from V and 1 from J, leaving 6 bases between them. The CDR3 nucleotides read TGTGCCAGCCATCAATCCTACGAGCAGTACTTC. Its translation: CASHQSYEQYF.

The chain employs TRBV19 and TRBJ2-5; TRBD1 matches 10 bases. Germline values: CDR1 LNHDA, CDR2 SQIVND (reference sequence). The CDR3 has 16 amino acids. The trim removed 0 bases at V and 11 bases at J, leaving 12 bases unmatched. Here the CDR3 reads CASSIDSGTGAREQYF. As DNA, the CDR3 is TGTGCCAGTAGTATAGACTCCGGGACAGGGGCGAGAGAGCAGTACTTC. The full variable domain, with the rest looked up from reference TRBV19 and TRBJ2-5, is DGGITQSPKYLFRKEGQNVTLSCEQNLNHDAMYWYRQDPGQGLRLIYYSQIVNDFQKGDIAEGYSVSREKKESFPLTVTSAQKNPTAFYLCASSIDSGTGAREQYFGPGTRLLVL.

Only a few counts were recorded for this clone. This CDR3 reads CASSSDRGYEQYF. The CDR3 region has the DNA TGTGCCAGCAGCTCGGACAGGGGTTACGAGCAGTACTTC. V gene TRBV5-6 combines with J gene TRBJ2-7, with TRBD1 matching over 9 bases. The trim removed 3 bases at V and 4 bases at J, leaving 2 bases unmatched. The V gene's germline CDR1 is SGHDT and CDR2 YYEEEE. This CDR3 comprises 13 residues.

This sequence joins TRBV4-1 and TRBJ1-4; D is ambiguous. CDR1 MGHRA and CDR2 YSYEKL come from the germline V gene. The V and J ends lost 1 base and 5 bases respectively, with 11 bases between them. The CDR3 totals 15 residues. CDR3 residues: CASSQAWRENEKLFF. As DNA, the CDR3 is TGCGCCAGCAGCCAAGCCTGGAGGGAGAATGAAAAACTGTTTTTT.

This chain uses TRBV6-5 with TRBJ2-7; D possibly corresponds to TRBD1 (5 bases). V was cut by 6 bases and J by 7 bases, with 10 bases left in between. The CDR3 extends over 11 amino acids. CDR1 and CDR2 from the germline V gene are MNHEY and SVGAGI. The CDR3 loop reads CASRQVWEQYF. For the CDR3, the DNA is TGTGCCAGCAGACAGGTTTGGGAGCAGTACTTC.

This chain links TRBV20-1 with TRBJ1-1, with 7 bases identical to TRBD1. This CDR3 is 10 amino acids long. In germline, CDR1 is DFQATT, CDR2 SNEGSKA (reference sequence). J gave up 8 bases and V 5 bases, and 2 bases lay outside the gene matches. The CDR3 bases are TGCAGTGCTCAACAGGGGGAAGCTTTCTTT. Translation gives CSAQQGEAFF.

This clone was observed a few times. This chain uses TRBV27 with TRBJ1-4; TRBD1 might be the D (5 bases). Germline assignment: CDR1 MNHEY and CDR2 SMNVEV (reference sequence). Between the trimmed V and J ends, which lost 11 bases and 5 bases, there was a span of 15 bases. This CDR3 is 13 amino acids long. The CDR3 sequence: CASYGGLNEKLFF. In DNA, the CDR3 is TGTGCCTCGTACGGGGGATTGAATGAAAAACTGTTTTTT. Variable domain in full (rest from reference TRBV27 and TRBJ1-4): EAQVTQNPRYLITVTGKKLTVTCSQNMNHEYMSWYRQDPGLGLRQIYYSMNVEVTDKGDVPEGYKVSRKEKRNFPLILESPSPNQTSLYFCASYGGLNEKLFFGSGTQLSVL.

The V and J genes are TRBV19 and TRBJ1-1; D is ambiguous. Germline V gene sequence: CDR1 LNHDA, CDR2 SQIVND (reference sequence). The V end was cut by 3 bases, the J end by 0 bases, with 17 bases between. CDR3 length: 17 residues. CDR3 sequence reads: CASSMKTRSIMNTEAFF. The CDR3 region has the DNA TGTGCCAGTAGTATGAAAACAAGGAGCATCATGAACACTGAAGCTTTCTTT.

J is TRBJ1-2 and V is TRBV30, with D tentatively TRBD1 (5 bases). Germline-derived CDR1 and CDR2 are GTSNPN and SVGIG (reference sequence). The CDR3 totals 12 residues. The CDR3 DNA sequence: TGTATGGCAGGGATCTTTAACTATGGCTACACCTTC. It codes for CMAGIFNYGYTF.

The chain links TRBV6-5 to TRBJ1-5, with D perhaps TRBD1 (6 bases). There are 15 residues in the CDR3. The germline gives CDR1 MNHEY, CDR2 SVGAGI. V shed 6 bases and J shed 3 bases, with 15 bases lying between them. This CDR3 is CASRGQREANQPQHF. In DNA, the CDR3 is TGTGCCAGCAGGGGACAAAGAGAGGCCAATCAGCCCCAGCATTTT.

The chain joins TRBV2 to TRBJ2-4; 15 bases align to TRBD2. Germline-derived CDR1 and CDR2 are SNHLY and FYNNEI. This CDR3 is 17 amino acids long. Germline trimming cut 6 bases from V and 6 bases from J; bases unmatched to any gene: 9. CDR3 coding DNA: TGTGCCAGCAGCCGAGGACTAGCGGGAGGGCCGGGAAACATTCAGTACTTC. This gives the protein CASSRGLAGGPGNIQYF.

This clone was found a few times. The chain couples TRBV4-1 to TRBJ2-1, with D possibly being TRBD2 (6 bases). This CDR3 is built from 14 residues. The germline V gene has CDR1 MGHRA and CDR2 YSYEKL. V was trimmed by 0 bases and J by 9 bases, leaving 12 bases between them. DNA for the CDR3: TGCGCCAGCAGCCAAGAAGAGCGGGTTGGTGAGCAGTTCTTC. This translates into CASSQEERVGEQFF.

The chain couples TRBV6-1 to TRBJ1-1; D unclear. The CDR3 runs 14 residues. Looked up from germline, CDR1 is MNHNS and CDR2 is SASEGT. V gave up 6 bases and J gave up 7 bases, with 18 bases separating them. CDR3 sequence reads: CASRTQILDSEAFF. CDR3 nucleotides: TGTGCCAGCAGGACTCAGATTCTGGATAGTGAAGCTTTCTTT.

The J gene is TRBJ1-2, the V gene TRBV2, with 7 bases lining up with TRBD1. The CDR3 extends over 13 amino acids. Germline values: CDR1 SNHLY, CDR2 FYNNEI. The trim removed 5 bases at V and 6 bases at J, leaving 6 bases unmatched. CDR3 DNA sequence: TGTGCCAGCAGTAGACAGGGCTCGGATGGCTACACCTTC. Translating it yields CASSRQGSDGYTF.

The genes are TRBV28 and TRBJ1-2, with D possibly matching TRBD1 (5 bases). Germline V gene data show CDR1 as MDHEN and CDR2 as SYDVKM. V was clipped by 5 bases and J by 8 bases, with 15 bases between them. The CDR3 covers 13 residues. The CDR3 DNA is TGTGCCAGCAGTACCCAAGGGGAGGCGGGCTACACCTTC. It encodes CASSTQGEAGYTF.

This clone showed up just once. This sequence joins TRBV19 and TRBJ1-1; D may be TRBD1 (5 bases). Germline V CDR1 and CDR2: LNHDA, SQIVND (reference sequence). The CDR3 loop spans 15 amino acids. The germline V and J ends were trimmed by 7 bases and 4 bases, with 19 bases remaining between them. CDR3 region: CASTAGQIFPTEAFF. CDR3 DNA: TGTGCCAGTACCGCAGGACAAATTTTCCCCACTGAAGCTTTCTTT.

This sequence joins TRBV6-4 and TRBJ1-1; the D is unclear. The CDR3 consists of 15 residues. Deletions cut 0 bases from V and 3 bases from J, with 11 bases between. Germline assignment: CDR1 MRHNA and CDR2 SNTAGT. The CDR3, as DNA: TGTGCCAGCAGTGACTCGGGAGAAGCCCACACTGAAGCTTTCTTT. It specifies CASSDSGEAHTEAFF.

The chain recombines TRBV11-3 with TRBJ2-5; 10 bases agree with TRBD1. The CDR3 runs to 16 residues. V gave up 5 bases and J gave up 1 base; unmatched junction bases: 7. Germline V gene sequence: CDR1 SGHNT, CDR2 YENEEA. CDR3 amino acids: CASSPGTGEVQETQYF. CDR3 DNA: TGTGCCAGCAGCCCCGGGACAGGGGAGGTCCAAGAGACCCAGTACTTC.

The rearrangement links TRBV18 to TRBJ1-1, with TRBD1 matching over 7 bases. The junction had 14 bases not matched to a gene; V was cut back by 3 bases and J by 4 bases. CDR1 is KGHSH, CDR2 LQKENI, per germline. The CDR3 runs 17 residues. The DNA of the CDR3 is TGTGCCAGCTCACCCCCCTCGCTGGCAGGGGGTAGCACTGAAGCTTTCTTT. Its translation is CASSPPSLAGGSTEAFF.

CDR3: CSVEETGGNSYEQYF. The CDR3 region has the DNA TGCAGCGTTGAAGAGACAGGGGGTAACTCCTACGAGCAGTACTTC. This rearrangement joins TRBV29-1 to TRBJ2-5, with TRBD1 matching over 9 bases. Gene TRBJ2-7 matches the end of the DNA better, so the J call may be wrong. The CDR3 contains 15 residues. Germline-derived CDR1 and CDR2 are SQVTM and ANQGSEA.

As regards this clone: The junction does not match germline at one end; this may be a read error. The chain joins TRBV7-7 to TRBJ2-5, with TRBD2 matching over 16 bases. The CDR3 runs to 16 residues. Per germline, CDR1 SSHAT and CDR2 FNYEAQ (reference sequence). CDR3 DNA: TGTGCTAGCAGCTCGGGACTAGCGGGAGGGATAGAGACCCAGTACTTC. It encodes CASSSGLAGGIETQYF. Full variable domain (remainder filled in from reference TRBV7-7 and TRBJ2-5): GAGVSQSPRYKVTKRGQDVTLRCDPISSHATLYWYQQALGQGPEFLTYFNYEAQPDKSGLPSDRFSAERPEGSISTLTIQRTEQRDSAMYRCASSSGLAGGIETQYFGPGTRLLVL.